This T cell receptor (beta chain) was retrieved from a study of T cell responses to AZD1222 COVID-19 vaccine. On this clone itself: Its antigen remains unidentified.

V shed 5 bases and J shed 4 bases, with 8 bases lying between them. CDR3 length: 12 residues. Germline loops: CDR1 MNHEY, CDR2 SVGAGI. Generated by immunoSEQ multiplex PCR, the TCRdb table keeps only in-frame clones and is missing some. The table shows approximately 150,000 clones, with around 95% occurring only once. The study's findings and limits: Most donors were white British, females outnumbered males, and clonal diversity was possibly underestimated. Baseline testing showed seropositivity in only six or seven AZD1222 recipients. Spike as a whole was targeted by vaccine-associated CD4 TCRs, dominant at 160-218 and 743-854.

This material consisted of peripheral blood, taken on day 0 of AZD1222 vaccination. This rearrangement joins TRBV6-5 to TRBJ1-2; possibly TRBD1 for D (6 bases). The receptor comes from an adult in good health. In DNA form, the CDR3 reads TGTGCCAGCAGTACAGGGATCTATGGCTACACCTTC. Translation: CASSTGIYGYTF.